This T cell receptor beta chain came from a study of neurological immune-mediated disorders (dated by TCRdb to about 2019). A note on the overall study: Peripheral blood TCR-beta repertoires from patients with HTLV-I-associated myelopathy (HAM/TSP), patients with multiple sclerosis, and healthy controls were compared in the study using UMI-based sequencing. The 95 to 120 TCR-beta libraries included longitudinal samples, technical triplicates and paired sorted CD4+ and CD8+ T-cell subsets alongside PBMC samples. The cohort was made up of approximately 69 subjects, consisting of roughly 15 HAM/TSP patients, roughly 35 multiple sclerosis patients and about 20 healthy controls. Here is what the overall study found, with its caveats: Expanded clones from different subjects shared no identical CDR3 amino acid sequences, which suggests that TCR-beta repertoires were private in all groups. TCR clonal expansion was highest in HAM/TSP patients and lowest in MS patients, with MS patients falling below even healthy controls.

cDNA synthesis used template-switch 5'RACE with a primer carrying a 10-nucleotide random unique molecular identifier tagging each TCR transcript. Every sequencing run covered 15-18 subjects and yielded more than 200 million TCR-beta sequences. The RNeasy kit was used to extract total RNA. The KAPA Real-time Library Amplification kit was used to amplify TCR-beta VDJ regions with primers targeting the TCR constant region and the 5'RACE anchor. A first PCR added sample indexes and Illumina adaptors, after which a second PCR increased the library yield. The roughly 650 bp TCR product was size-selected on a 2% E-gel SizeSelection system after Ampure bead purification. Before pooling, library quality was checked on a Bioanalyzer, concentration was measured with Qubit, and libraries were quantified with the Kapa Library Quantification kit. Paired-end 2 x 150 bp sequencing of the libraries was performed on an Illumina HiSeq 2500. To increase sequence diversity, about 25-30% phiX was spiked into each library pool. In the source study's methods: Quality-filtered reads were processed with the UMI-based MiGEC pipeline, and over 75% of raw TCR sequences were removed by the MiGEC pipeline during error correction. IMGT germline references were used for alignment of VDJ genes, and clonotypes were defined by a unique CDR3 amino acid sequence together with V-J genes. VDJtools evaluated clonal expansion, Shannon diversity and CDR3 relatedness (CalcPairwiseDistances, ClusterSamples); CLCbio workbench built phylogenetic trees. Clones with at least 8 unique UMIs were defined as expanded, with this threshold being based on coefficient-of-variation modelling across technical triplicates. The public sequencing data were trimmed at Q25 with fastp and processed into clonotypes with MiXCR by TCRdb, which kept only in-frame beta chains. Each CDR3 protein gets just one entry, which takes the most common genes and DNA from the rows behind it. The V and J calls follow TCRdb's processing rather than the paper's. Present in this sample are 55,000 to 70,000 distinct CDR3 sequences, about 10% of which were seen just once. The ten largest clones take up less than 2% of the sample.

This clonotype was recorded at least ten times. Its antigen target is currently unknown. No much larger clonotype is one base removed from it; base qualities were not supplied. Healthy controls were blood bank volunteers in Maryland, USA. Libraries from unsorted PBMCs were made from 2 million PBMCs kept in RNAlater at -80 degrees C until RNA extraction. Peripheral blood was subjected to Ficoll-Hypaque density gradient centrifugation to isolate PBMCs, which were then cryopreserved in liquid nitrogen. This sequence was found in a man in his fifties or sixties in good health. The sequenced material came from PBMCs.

The DNA is as follows: TGTGCCAGCAGCTACATGACTAGCGGGGGGATCTCAGATACGCAGTATTTT. The encoded protein is CASSYMTSGGISDTQYF. The sequence links TRBV7-9 to TRBJ2-3; 13 bases in between match TRBD2. The CDR3, from cysteine to phenylalanine, totals 17 residues. Only the CDR3 part of the read is kept: 51 bases, read in frame from the first base. For CDR1 and CDR2, the germline V gene (reference sequence) lists SEHNR and FQNEAQ. From V the trimming removes 4 bases and from J it removes 4 bases, while the gene matches leave 8 bases of the junction unaccounted for.